The rows below give T cell receptor beta chains drawn from one sample of a study of OX40 agonist ivuxolimab in advanced cancers. Clones were read by immunoSEQ multiplex PCR, and TCRdb kept only the in-frame ones, dropping some. The table shows about 100,000 clones, with roughly 90% occurring only once. Sequenced here: CD4+ or CD8+ T cells sorted from blood, sampled in a trial of the OX40 agonist ivuxolimab. The source of these receptors is an adult with an advanced solid tumor such as melanoma, head and neck, liver or kidney cancer. Both conserved end residues are part of each CDR3.

j_call v_call cdr3_aa
TRBJ1-1 TRBV29-1 CSAKDWGNTEAFF
TRBJ2-2 TRBV7-8 CASSTPITGIRTGELFF
TRBJ1-2 TRBV2 CASTADNLNYGYTF
TRBJ1-1 TRBV30 CAWRHRGEQEAFF
TRBJ1-1 TRBV30 CAWRNRANTEAFF
TRBJ1-6 TRBV13 CASSSRRQGGNSPLHF
TRBJ2-2 TRBV7-3 CASSPQGALGELFF
TRBJ1-2 TRBV6-5 CASSADYGYTF
TRBJ2-1 TRBV14 CASSQGTSGRNEQFF
TRBJ2-2 TRBV6-5 CASSRQVLDGELFF
TRBJ2-1 TRBV18 CASSPANGGSSYNEQFF
TRBJ2-5 TRBV7-3 CASSRSGEETQYF
TRBJ2-3 TRBV6-1 CASSEMTDFTDTQYF
TRBJ2-7 TRBV7-2 CASSLGSASPLYEQYF
TRBJ1-1 TRBV10-2 CASSETALNTEAFF
TRBJ2-3 TRBV7-9 CASSLSSTDTQYF
TRBJ2-2 TRBV6-5 CASSKGLLGRELFF
TRBJ2-7 TRBV27 CASRGPLPGRATNEQYF
TRBJ2-1 TRBV7-2 CASSLGRWGRLAGDFKFF
TRBJ1-5 TRBV30 CACSRGGGFVNQPQHF
TRBJ1-2 TRBV28 CASQGAGKSGYTF
TRBJ1-1 TRBV9 CASSLGRNTEAFF
TRBJ1-1 TRBV30 CASRHNQAFF
TRBJ2-1 TRBV14 CASSQVAGGQAEQFF
TRBJ2-6 TRBV14 CASSPLPGPWSGLGGANVLTF
TRBJ1-6 TRBV5-1 CASSWAAGGDSPLHF
TRBJ2-1 TRBV4-2 CASSQVESEPQFF
TRBJ2-7 TRBV27 CASGSLGAGAGEQYF
TRBJ1-1 TRBV10-3 CAINGPGQGTPEAFF
TRBJ2-7 TRBV29-1 CSVAGTGSYEQYF
TRBJ1-2 TRBV19 CASSNPTGFYGYTF